These T cell receptor beta chains were read from a single sample in a study of shared clonotypes between healthy human individuals. Only in-frame clones appear in the TCRdb table, and some are missing; sequencing was by immunoSEQ multiplex PCR. The sample records more than 400,000 clones, around 73% being singletons. The material sequenced was PBMCs. The receptors stem from a woman between 40 and 55 years old in good health. Some clones in this sample may be carry-over from other donors' samples. CDR3s include the opening cysteine and the closing phenylalanine or tryptophan. A D gene is named only where the DNA matches it firmly. Clone size appears in some rows only: once, few, many, or a class for an expanded clone.

clone size | J gene | D gene | V gene | CDR3 DNA | CDR3 protein
few | TRBJ1-1 | . | TRBV7-9 | TGTGCCAGCAGCTCTCTCATGAACACTGAAGCTTTCTTT | CASSSLMNTEAFF
. | TRBJ1-1 | TRBD1 | TRBV7-9 | TGTGCCAGCAGCCCGCCAGGGGGGTCGAACACTGAAGCTTTCTTT | CASSPPGGSNTEAFF
. | TRBJ1-5 | . | TRBV4-3 | TGCGCCAGCAGCCAAGATGGGGGGCGGGCAAGTCAGCCCCAGCATTTT | CASSQDGGRASQPQHF
. | TRBJ2-2 | TRBD1 | TRBV11-2 | TGTGCCAGCAGCACGGACAGGGGGCGTATCGGGGAGCTGTTTTTT | CASSTDRGRIGELFF
once | TRBJ2-2 | . | TRBV7-9 | TGTGCCAGCAGCGAGGGGGGCGGGGAGCTGTTTTTT | CASSEGGGELFF
. | TRBJ1-2 | . | TRBV28 | TGTGCCAGCAGTTTAATGCGGCAGACCCTGAACTATGGCTACACCTTC | CASSLMRQTLNYGYTF
. | TRBJ2-1 | . | TRBV7-2 | TGTGCCAGCAGCTTGGGTAGGGGCCTTGAGCAGTTCTTC | CASSLGRGLEQFF
once | TRBJ2-3 | . | TRBV19 | TGTGCCAGTAGTCCCGACTCGCCTAGCACAGATACGCAGTATTTT | CASSPDSPSTDTQYF
. | TRBJ2-3 | . | TRBV6-4 | TGTGCCAGCAGTGAAAACGGGAGCCCAGATACGCAGTATTTT | CASSENGSPDTQYF
many | TRBJ2-3 | . | TRBV30 | TGTGCCTGGAGTGCCTCGACAGATACGCAGTATTTT | CAWSASTDTQYF
. | TRBJ1-5 | . | TRBV28 | TGTGCCAGCAGCAGGGGTGGCAATCAGCCCCAGCATTTT | CASSRGGNQPQHF
. | TRBJ2-3 | . | TRBV5-4 | TGTGCCAGCAGGGAGGGGACATTTGGCACAGATGCGCAGTATTTT | CASREGTFGTDAQYF
few | TRBJ2-2 | . | TRBV4-2 | TGTGCCAGCAGCCAAGAGACTTACACCGGGGAGCTGTTTTTT | CASSQETYTGELFF